This TCR beta chain was identified in a study of blood T cell repertoires in COVID-19. Study-wide background: The United States, Italy and Spain supplied acute and convalescent COVID-19 samples. Sources were T cells, B-cell-depleted T cells, or PBMCs; the material itself was cDNA or gDNA.

CDR3 length equals 15 residues. Germline V gene data show CDR1 as LGHNA and CDR2 as YNFKEQ. The V end was cut by 4 bases, the J end by 5 bases, with 14 bases between. Methods used by the authors: Amplification of reference gene primers provided the estimated nucleated cell counts. Assay: immunoSEQ multiplex PCR; the TCRdb copy retains only in-frame clones and omits some. V, J and clone size are taken as reported in that table, and D and trimming were inferred from the DNA itself. Of more than 95,000 clones listed, 80% to 90% were seen once; the top ten hold 4.5% to 5.5%. This rearrangement joins TRBV4-2 to TRBJ1-4; unclear D gene. The receptor was derived from a man between 60 and 75 years old with acute or convalescent COVID-19. The source material was peripheral blood. The chain's CDR3 is CASSRTEAGNEKLFF. DNA for the CDR3: TGTGCCAGCAGCCGGACTGAGGCGGGGAATGAAAAACTGTTTTTT.